This entry lists 19 T cell receptor beta chains sequenced from one sample in a study of T cells in tumors after PD-1 blockade. Generated by immunoSEQ multiplex PCR, the TCRdb table keeps only in-frame clones and is missing some. The sample records about 35,000 clones, approximately 78% being singletons. The sample was PBMCs, taken before anti-PD-1 treatment. The receptors come from a human donor with basal cell carcinoma.

This chain joins TRBV15 and TRBJ1-5, with unresolved D. Germline CDR1 is LNHNV and CDR2 is YYDKDF (reference sequence). This CDR3 spans 16 amino acids. V was shortened by 1 base and J by 2 bases, with 12 bases between the two germline ends. For the CDR3, the DNA is TGTGCCACCAGCAGAGTCGGGGTTTTGGGCAATCAGCCCCAGCATTTT. It translates to CATSRVGVLGNQPQHF.

This rearrangement joins TRBV19 to TRBJ2-3; D is uncertain. This CDR3 region has 13 residues. Germline V gene sequence: CDR1 LNHDA, CDR2 SQIVND (reference sequence). V shed 4 bases and J shed 1 base, with 6 bases lying between them. CDR3 loop: CASSSERTDTQYF. The CDR3 DNA reads TGTGCCAGTAGTAGCGAGCGCACAGATACGCAGTATTTT. Drawing the rest from reference TRBV19 and TRBJ2-3, the complete variable domain is DGGITQSPKYLFRKEGQNVTLSCEQNLNHDAMYWYRQDPGQGLRLIYYSQIVNDFQKGDIAEGYSVSREKKESFPLTVTSAQKNPTAFYLCASSSERTDTQYFGPGTRLTVL.

This clone has a handful of counts. The chain is built from TRBV7-3 and TRBJ1-1; unclear D gene. Trimming removed 2 bases from V and 0 bases from J, with 4 bases in between. CDR1 and CDR2 (germline): SGHTA, FQGTGA. This CDR3 is built from 13 residues. Here the CDR3 reads CASSLFLNTEAFF. The CDR3 DNA reads as TGTGCCAGCAGCTTATTTCTGAACACTGAAGCTTTCTTT.

This clone has only a few counts. This chain joins TRBV4-1 and TRBJ1-2, with 7 bases fitting TRBD1. This CDR3 spans 14 amino acids. J lost 7 bases, V lost 2 bases, and 7 bases had no gene match. Germline lookup yields CDR1 MGHRA and CDR2 YSYEKL. The CDR3 sequence: CASSQLLGTVGYTF. CDR3 coding DNA: TGCGCCAGCAGCCAACTCCTCGGGACAGTTGGCTACACCTTC.

The rearrangement uses TRBV11-3 and TRBJ2-2; 8 bases fit TRBD1. The trim removed 3 bases at V and 5 bases at J, leaving 5 bases unmatched. This CDR3 has 15 amino acids. The germline gives CDR1 SGHNT, CDR2 YENEEA. CDR3 DNA sequence: TGTGCCAGCAGCTTCGGACAGGGTGATACCGGGGAGCTGTTTTTT. This translates into CASSFGQGDTGELFF.

The chain joins TRBV19 to TRBJ2-3; D is possibly TRBD1 or TRBD2 (5 bases each). V lost 0 bases to trimming and J lost 2 bases, with 12 bases between them. Germline V CDR1 and CDR2: LNHDA, SQIVND (reference sequence). The CDR3 covers 16 residues. This CDR3 reads CASSIDSGLPTDTQYF. CDR3 DNA: TGTGCCAGTAGTATAGATTCGGGGCTACCCACAGATACGCAGTATTTT.

A note on this clone: At one boundary the junction diverges from the germline segment, which might be a read error. The chain couples TRBV29-1 to TRBJ2-2; TRBD2 matches at 12 bases. This CDR3 has 14 amino acids. CDR1 is SQVTM and CDR2 is ANQGSEA in the germline V gene. In DNA, the CDR3 is TGCAGCGTTCTGAGGACTAGCGGGAACCGGGGAGCTGTTTTT. Its translation is CSVLRTSGNRGAVF.

This clone was recorded once. The chain combines TRBV6-5 with TRBJ1-1; no clear D. The CDR3 covers 11 residues. Germline V gene data show CDR1 as MNHEY and CDR2 as SVGAGI. With 6 bases removed from V and 0 bases from J, the gap between germline ends came to 2 bases. As DNA, the CDR3 is TGTGCCAGCAGGATGAACACTGAAGCTTTCTTT. Translating it yields CASRMNTEAFF.

The chain recombines TRBV7-2 with TRBJ1-5; D ambiguous. The germline V and J ends were trimmed by 4 bases and 5 bases, with 21 bases remaining between them. CDR1 and CDR2 (germline): SGHTA, FQGNSA. The CDR3 runs to 17 residues. The CDR3 DNA reads as TGTGCCAGCAGCTCCAGTGGTCCGAGGGCAAAGGATCAGCCCCAGCATTTT. It codes for CASSSSGPRAKDQPQHF.

The rearrangement links TRBV7-2 to TRBJ2-2; 9 nucleotides line up with TRBD1. The CDR3 is 17 amino acids. J gave up 3 bases and V 5 bases, and 10 bases lay outside the gene matches. The germline gives CDR1 SGHTA, CDR2 FQGNSA. The CDR3 nucleotides read TGTGCCAGCAGCCCCCGGACAGGGGTGAGAGACACCGGGGAGCTGTTTTTT. It codes for CASSPRTGVRDTGELFF.

V and J are TRBV28 and TRBJ2-4, with 7 bases aligning to TRBD1. This CDR3 spans 12 amino acids. Germline CDR1 is MDHEN and CDR2 is SYDVKM. CDR3 sequence (DNA): TGTGCTAGCCGAGGGGGCGCGAACATTCAGTACTTC. This sequence encodes CASRGGANIQYF.

Here the CDR3 reads CASRGISGANVLTF. CDR3 nucleotides: TGTGCCAGCAGGGGGATCTCTGGGGCCAACGTCCTGACTTTC. V gene TRBV5-4 combines with J gene TRBJ2-6; D uncertain. The CDR3 contains 14 residues. Deletions cut 5 bases from V and 0 bases from J, with 6 bases between. Germline loops: CDR1 SGHNT, CDR2 YYREEE (reference sequence).

This clone was found once. The chain couples TRBV9 to TRBJ2-2; 13 nucleotides match TRBD2. CDR1 is SGDLS, CDR2 YYNGEE, per germline. Losses at the gene ends were 4 bases for V and 7 bases for J; bases not matched to a gene: 10. The CDR3 has 17 amino acids. The CDR3 bases are TGTGCCAGCAGCCCTAGGACTAGCGGGAGCTTTGGCGGGGAGCTGTTTTTT. Amino acids: CASSPRTSGSFGGELFF. The complete variable domain, with remaining parts taken from reference TRBV9 and TRBJ2-2, reads DSGVTQTPKHLITATGQRVTLRCSPRSGDLSVYWYQQSLDQGLQFLIQYYNGEERAKGNILERFSAQQFPDLHSELNLSSLELGDSALYFCASSPRTSGSFGGELFFGEGSRLTVL.

The rearrangement joins TRBV24-1 to TRBJ1-2; 7 nucleotides line up with TRBD1. This CDR3 spans 13 amino acids. V shed 7 bases, J shed 8 bases, and the junction held 9 bases outside the gene matches. Per germline, CDR1 KGHDR and CDR2 SFDVKD. The CDR3 DNA follows: TGTGCCACCAGCCAGGGGGGCACGGAGGGCTACACCTTC. Encoded protein: CATSQGGTEGYTF.

This chain connects TRBV30 to TRBJ1-2, with TRBD1 as a possible D gene (5 bases). The V gene's germline CDR1 is GTSNPN and CDR2 SVGIG (reference sequence). V was clipped by 0 bases and J by 13 bases, with 15 bases between them. The CDR3 has 12 amino acids. CDR3 amino acids: CAWSVAVGPFTF. The CDR3 DNA follows: TGTGCCTGGAGTGTAGCCGTGGGGCCGTTCACCTTC.

With regard to this clone: A read error may produce the germline difference seen at one junction end. The V call is TRBV7-7, the J call TRBJ2-7; 10 positions match TRBD2. The CDR3 is 15 amino acids. The V gene's germline CDR1 is SSHAT and CDR2 FNYEAQ (reference sequence). The CDR3 region has the DNA TGTGCTAGCAGCTTAGTCCTAGCGGGAGTAGGCGAGCAGTACTTC. Encoded protein: CASSLVLAGVGEQYF. The full variable domain, in which reference TRBV7-7 and TRBJ2-7 provide the parts outside the CDR3, is GAGVSQSPRYKVTKRGQDVTLRCDPISSHATLYWYQQALGQGPEFLTYFNYEAQPDKSGLPSDRFSAERPEGSISTLTIQRTEQRDSAMYRCASSLVLAGVGEQYFGPGTRLTVT.

The V call is TRBV30, the J call TRBJ2-1; 10 bases match TRBD2. Germline CDR1 is GTSNPN and CDR2 is SVGIG (reference sequence). The V and J ends lost 3 bases and 7 bases, in that order; junction bases with no gene match: 9. CDR3 length: 15 residues. Here the CDR3 DNA reads TGTGCCTGGAGCCCGCTAGCGGGAGTCCTTAATGAGCAGTTCTTC. Protein: CAWSPLAGVLNEQFF.

The V call is TRBV21-1, the J call TRBJ2-3. TRBV21-1 is a pseudogene. The CDR3 loop spans 12 amino acids. CDR3: CAELYPTDTQYF. CDR3 in DNA: TGTGCGGAACTGTACCCCACAGATACGCAGTATTTT.

The genes are TRBV3-1 (or the pseudogene TRBV3-2) and TRBJ2-2; 11 bases align to TRBD2. The CDR3 is made up of 17 amino acids. Germline V gene sequence: CDR1 LGHDT, CDR2 YNNKEL (reference sequence). V lost 0 bases to trimming and J lost 6 bases; unmatched junction nucleotides: 6. The CDR3 loop is CASSQDQLAGVAGELFF. As DNA, the CDR3 is TGTGCCAGCAGCCAAGATCAACTAGCGGGAGTAGCCGGGGAGCTGTTTTTT.